A selection of T cell receptor beta chains follows, all from one sample in a study of T-cell reconstitution after alpha-beta-depleted transplantation in children. Each CDR3 protein is one row after TCRdb ran MiXCR on the PCR reads. In the table there are about 600,000 distinct CDR3 sequences, over 10% of which are singletons. Sample: PBMCs, mostly from graft donor cells, taken 360 days after TCRalphabeta/CD19-depleted stem cell transplant. These receptors originate from a male patient under 18 who had a stem cell transplant for acute myeloid leukemia, so the T cells may come from the graft donor. The conserved cysteine and the conserved F or W are not part of the CDR3 here. Fields, in order: CDR3 protein, J gene, V gene, clone size. Clone size is given for some rows only: seen once, a few or many times, or a class if the clone is expanded.

ASSLRTSGGLWQF,TRBJ2-1,TRBV27,many
ASSQGDRGFSNEQF,TRBJ2-1,TRBV4-3,-
ASILALADRTDTQY,TRBJ2-3,TRBV12-3/TRBV12-4,-
ASSANRDRGNYGYT,TRBJ1-2,TRBV7-9,-
ASSWDGRNTEAF,TRBJ1-1,TRBV6-5,-
ASSYPTSGRLDEQY,TRBJ2-7,TRBV6-2/TRBV6-3,many
ASSSMTSGIGGAKF,TRBJ2-1,TRBV25-1,many
ATSGQLAGSNEQF,TRBJ2-1,TRBV24-1,few
ASSLVTEAGELF,TRBJ2-2,TRBV11-1,many
SARPNDGAGAVYNEQF,TRBJ2-1,TRBV20-1,few
ASSLRLAGYTGELF,TRBJ2-2,TRBV12-3/TRBV12-4,few
ASSAPRTPDNEQF,TRBJ2-1,TRBV9,-
ASSLIPTGLNEQF,TRBJ2-1,TRBV7-9,-
SVKDSYEQY,TRBJ2-7,TRBV29-1,many
AVLRVSYELY,TRBJ2-7,TRBV7-4,-
ASSQGIDSLREQF,TRBJ2-1,TRBV3-1,many
ASSPQD,TRBJ2-5,TRBV3-1,-
SVRGGTEAF,TRBJ1-1,TRBV29-1,few
AISQGAPGANVLT,TRBJ2-6,TRBV10-3,few
ASSLLQDPGELF,TRBJ2-2,TRBV5-6,few
ASSPLGLAYEQY,TRBJ2-7,TRBV28,many
ASGGEKLF,TRBJ1-4,TRBV6-2/TRBV6-3,-
ASSYLRGTEAF,TRBJ1-1,TRBV6-2/TRBV6-3,-
ASSLEGFRTYEQY,TRBJ2-7,TRBV7-2,-
ASLQGLGRKTQY,TRBJ2-5,TRBV6-2/TRBV6-3,-
ASKLAGDYEQY,TRBJ2-7,TRBV25-1,few
ASSPSGRLEKLF,TRBJ1-4,TRBV28,-
ASTVNGLAAYQETQY,TRBJ2-5,TRBV6-1,few
ASSSLAGAPYEQY,TRBJ2-7,TRBV7-8,-
ASSPVETVSSYEQY,TRBJ2-7,TRBV7-2,few
ATTGRGPPGELF,TRBJ2-2,TRBV24-1,few
SARGETINEQF,TRBJ2-1,TRBV20-1,-
SARDDARLGTDTQY,TRBJ2-3,TRBV20-1,-
ASSPSGQGRETQY,TRBJ2-5,TRBV28,-
ASSQDRLAGQAYEQY,TRBJ2-7,TRBV4-3,few
ASSLRPSLEDNEQF,TRBJ2-1,TRBV6-2/TRBV6-3,few
ASSFRGRAAIGELF,TRBJ2-2,TRBV7-2,-
ASSLSWTSGTDNEQF,TRBJ2-1,TRBV28,-
ASRTLGVGTDTQY,TRBJ2-3,TRBV19,-
ASSLIQSSYNEQF,TRBJ2-1,TRBV7-9,-
SARVPPTETQY,TRBJ2-5,TRBV20-1,-
ASSLMLAGGELF,TRBJ2-2,TRBV27,-
AISRELETQY,TRBJ2-5,TRBV10-3,many